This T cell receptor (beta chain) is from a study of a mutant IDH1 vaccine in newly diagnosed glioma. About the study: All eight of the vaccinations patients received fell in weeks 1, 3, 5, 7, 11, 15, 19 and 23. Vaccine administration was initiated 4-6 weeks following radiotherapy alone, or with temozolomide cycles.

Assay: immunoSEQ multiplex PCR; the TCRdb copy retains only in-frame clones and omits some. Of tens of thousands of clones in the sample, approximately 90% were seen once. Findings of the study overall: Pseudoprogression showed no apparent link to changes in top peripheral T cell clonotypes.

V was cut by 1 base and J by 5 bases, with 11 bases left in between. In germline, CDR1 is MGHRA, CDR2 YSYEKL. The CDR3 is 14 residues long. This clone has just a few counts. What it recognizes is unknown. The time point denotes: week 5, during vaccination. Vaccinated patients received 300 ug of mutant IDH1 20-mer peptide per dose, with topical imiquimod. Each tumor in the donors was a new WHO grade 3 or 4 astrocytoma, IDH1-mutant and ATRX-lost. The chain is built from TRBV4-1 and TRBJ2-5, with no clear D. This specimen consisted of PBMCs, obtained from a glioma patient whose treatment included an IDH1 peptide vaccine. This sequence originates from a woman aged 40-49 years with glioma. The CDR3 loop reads CASSQVGVRETQYF. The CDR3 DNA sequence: TGCGCCAGCAGCCAAGTTGGGGTGCGGGAGACCCAGTACTTC.